This T cell receptor (beta chain) was obtained from a study of CD8 T cells in ankylosing spondylitis. General observations from the study: Seemingly distinctive of ankylosing spondylitis blood was a TCR beta motif formed by eight highly homologous variants. Reports of some motif variants in reactive arthritis synovial fluid and blood predate this one. Disease-linked clones had a CD8+ phenotype and relatively low frequency in peripheral blood. Significant enrichment of disease-linked clones was reportedly seen in matched ankylosing spondylitis synovial fluid.

Each TCR beta library was made by quantitative 5'-RACE that incorporated molecular barcodes. TCRdb re-derived calls from the 5' RACE reads in MiXCR, one entry per CDR3 protein. The sample records 200,000 to 250,000 distinct CDR3 sequences, roughly 6.6% being singletons. With 1 base removed from V and 2 bases from J, the gap between germline ends came to 15 bases. This CDR3 region has 16 residues. Germline V gives CDR1 MNHEY, CDR2 SMNVEV (reference sequence). Notes on this clonotype: Antigen unknown.

The source is a male donor with ankylosing spondylitis. Sequencing used blood, either unsorted or a sorted T cell fraction (not recorded which). The rearrangement links TRBV27 to TRBJ2-7; D uncertain. The CDR3 region is CASSLLAEYVAYEQYF. The CDR3 DNA sequence: TGTGCCAGCAGTTTATTAGCTGAGTACGTCGCCTACGAGCAGTACTTC.